This T cell receptor beta chain was documented in a study of response to subunit inactivated influenza vaccine listed by TCRdb under 2018. In the study overall: The study used deep quantitative T cell receptor repertoire profiling to track responses to a trivalent subunit inactivated influenza vaccine. The full study reports these points: The authors proposed that each seasonal influenza vaccination may bring in only a limited number of new T cells.

To prepare the library, RT-PCR was applied. Sequenced on an Illumina HiSeq 2500. TCRdb reprocessed the public reads (quality trimming at Q25 with fastp, clone calling with MiXCR) and kept in-frame beta chains. Rows with one shared CDR3 protein collapse into an entry with the most common genes and DNA. Here the sample has some 500,000 distinct CDR3 sequences; 25% occur a single time. The top ten constitute under 2.5% of the sample. The count of this clonotype is one. No cognate antigen has been identified for it. No much larger clone exists at a distance of one base, and base qualities are not known. Just one read gives weak support. At the junction V is shortened by 6 bases and J by 5 bases; bases outside the gene matches: 6. The CDR3 measures 14 amino acids from cysteine to phenylalanine. This entry keeps only the CDR3 DNA: 42 bases, framed from base 1. CDR1 and CDR2 were assigned from the germline V gene as MNHNS and SASEGT.

The V and J genes are TRBV6-1 and TRBJ2-2; a stretch of 7 junction bases matches TRBD1. This specimen consisted of CD4+ T cells sorted from PBMCs, obtained around 5 days after vaccination. The receptor's source is a man in his forties or fifties who received an inactivated influenza vaccine. Donor details come from another sample of the same person, matched by shared clones. CDR3 loop: CASRRTGLTGELFF. The sequence in DNA is TGTGCCAGCAGGAGGACAGGTCTGACCGGGGAGCTGTTTTTT.